One and the same sample provided the 28 T cell receptor beta chains below, sequenced in a study of cytomegalovirus exposure and HLA in healthy donors. Both 60 Vbeta primers and 13 Jbeta primers went into the PCR. The repertoire was sequenced with immunoSEQ multiplex PCR; TCRdb's copy has only in-frame clones and lacks some. The sample yields 150,000 to 200,000 clones, approximately 80% seen once. What was sequenced was PBMCs. These receptors all stem from a man aged 18 to 29 in good health and CMV-seropositive.

The V call is TRBV5-6, the J call TRBJ2-5, with 13 nucleotides matching TRBD2. The J call may be wrong; the DNA end is better matched by TRBJ2-7. CDR3 length equals 14 residues. Per germline, CDR1 SGHDT and CDR2 YYEEEE. This CDR3 reads CASSVGLAGYEQYF. The CDR3, as DNA: TGTGCCAGCAGCGTGGGACTAGCGGGGTACGAGCAGTACTTC.

The rearrangement links TRBV19 to TRBJ1-5, with TRBD1 as a possible D gene (6 bases). CDR1 is LNHDA, CDR2 SQIVND, per germline (reference sequence). CDR3 size: 14 residues. Trimming left V 7 bases short and J 7 bases short, with 17 bases between. CDR3 DNA: TGTGCCAGTACCCAGCAAGGGGGACGACAGCCCCAGCATTTT. Its protein is CASTQQGGRQPQHF.

The table lists this clone with a count of one. This rearrangement joins TRBV10-3 to TRBJ2-7, with a possible D match to TRBD1 (6 bases). The CDR3 has 14 residues. V lost 7 bases and J lost 0, with 13 bases in between. Germline values: CDR1 ENHRY, CDR2 SYGVKD. CDR3 coding DNA: TGTGCCATCATGAAGGGGGACGGCTCCTACGAGCAGTACTTC. This translates into CAIMKGDGSYEQYF.

The chain has TRBV19 and TRBJ2-1; perhaps TRBD2 as D (6 bases). Trimming cost V 5 bases and J 0 bases, with 14 bases left between them. Per the germline V gene, CDR1 is LNHDA and CDR2 is SQIVND (reference sequence). This CDR3 is built from 16 residues. In nucleotides, the CDR3 is TGTGCCAGTAGTTCGGGGGTCCGCGGCTCCTACAATGAGCAGTTCTTC. Its protein product is CASSSGVRGSYNEQFF.

This chain uses TRBV7-7 with TRBJ1-1; maybe TRBD1 (5 bases). Germline CDR1 is SSHAT and CDR2 is FNYEAQ (reference sequence). V was clipped by 5 bases and J by 1 base, with 17 bases between them. The CDR3 spans 16 residues. The CDR3 bases are TGTGCCAGCAGCGCGCGGGACGGAACACAGAACACTGAAGCTTTCTTT. Its translation is CASSARDGTQNTEAFF.

This clone appeared a single time. The chain combines TRBV20-1 with TRBJ1-1; 8 bases line up with TRBD1. The CDR3 runs 11 residues. The trim removed 3 bases at V and 10 bases at J, leaving 4 bases unmatched. The germline V gene has CDR1 DFQATT and CDR2 SNEGSKA (reference sequence). The CDR3 loop is CSASLDRGAFF. The CDR3 region has the DNA TGCAGTGCTAGCCTCGACAGGGGAGCTTTCTTT.

V is TRBV5-4 and J is TRBJ1-1, with D possibly matching TRBD1 (5 bases). CDR3 size: 14 residues. The germline gives CDR1 SGHNT, CDR2 YYREEE (reference sequence). The ends were cut back, 0 bases at V and 5 bases at J, with 11 bases in the middle. For the CDR3, the DNA is TGTGCCAGCAGCTTGGGACAGTGGAGTACTGAAGCTTTCTTT. Translating it yields CASSLGQWSTEAFF.

The rearrangement links TRBV18 to TRBJ1-2; 8 bases fit TRBD1. Germline trimming cut 3 bases from V and 4 bases from J; bases unmatched to any gene: 1. Germline CDR1 reads KGHSH; CDR2 reads LQKENI. CDR3 length: 13 residues. This chain's CDR3 is CASSPTGAYGYTF. The CDR3 coding sequence is TGTGCCAGCTCACCGACAGGGGCCTATGGCTACACCTTC.

This chain joins TRBV10-2 and TRBJ2-1; D is possibly TRBD1 (6 bases). Trimming cost V 6 bases and J 8 bases, with 11 bases left between them. Per the germline V gene, CDR1 is WSHSY and CDR2 is SAAADI. This CDR3 has 12 amino acids. The CDR3 region has the DNA TGCGCCAGCAGATCGGACAGTCATGAGCAGTTCTTC. Encoded protein: CASRSDSHEQFF.

V and J are TRBV11-2 and TRBJ2-3; D might be TRBD1 (6 bases). Per the germline V gene, CDR1 is SGHAT and CDR2 is FQNNGV. Between the trimmed V and J ends, which lost 0 bases and 5 bases, there was a span of 6 bases. The CDR3 covers 13 residues. The chain's CDR3 is CASSLDRGDTQYF. The DNA of the CDR3 is TGTGCCAGCAGCTTAGACAGGGGAGATACGCAGTATTTT.

V is TRBV7-5 and J is TRBJ2-6; the D call TRBD2 from the table was never checked on the DNA. TRBV7-5 constitutes a pseudogene. The CDR3 sequence is 15 residues long. The CDR3 loop is CVRSFLASGANVLTF. CDR3 DNA sequence: TGTGTCAGAAGCTTCTTAGCGTCTGGGGCCAACGTCCTGACTTTC.

This clone was observed a single time. The rearrangement links TRBV9 to TRBJ2-1; a possible D gene is TRBD1 (5 bases). CDR3 size: 12 residues. Germline assignment: CDR1 SGDLS and CDR2 YYNGEE. Trimming took off 2 bases at V and 7 bases at J, with 7 bases between the two ends. CDR3 protein: CASSVSGNEQFF. The CDR3 DNA sequence: TGTGCCAGCAGCGTTTCAGGGAATGAGCAGTTCTTC.

The chain couples TRBV23-1 to TRBJ2-6; no clear D gene. TRBV23-1 is filed as an ORF, its function uncertain. The CDR3 has 18 amino acids. The germline V and J ends were trimmed by 0 bases and 0 bases, with 12 bases remaining between them. CDR3 DNA: TGCGCCAGCAGTCAATCGGGCCCAGGAATCTCTGGGGCCAACGTCCTGACTTTC. Encoded protein: CASSQSGPGISGANVLTF.

This clone was seen only a few times. The chain has TRBV5-1 and TRBJ2-3; no firm D call. V gave up 4 bases and J gave up 2 bases, with 14 bases separating them. Germline lookup yields CDR1 SGHRS and CDR2 YFSETQ. The CDR3 has 15 residues. CDR3 region: CASSPLTPFTDTQYF. CDR3 sequence (DNA): TGCGCCAGCAGCCCTCTGACACCATTCACAGATACGCAGTATTTT.

The chain links TRBV11-2 to TRBJ1-1; 8 bases line up with TRBD1. Losses at the gene ends were 3 bases for V and 7 bases for J; bases not matched to a gene: 7. The CDR3 spans 14 residues. From germline, CDR1 is SGHAT and CDR2 FQNNGV. This chain's CDR3 is CASSFPDRGIEAFF. CDR3 coding DNA: TGTGCCAGCAGCTTTCCAGACAGGGGCATTGAAGCTTTCTTT.

The CDR3 here is CARPAGTFWEKLFF. CDR3 DNA: TGCGCCAGACCGGCCGGGACTTTCTGGGAAAAACTGTTTTTT. V gene TRBV23-1 combines with J gene TRBJ1-4; D is possibly TRBD1 (5 bases). TRBV23-1 is an ORF, with its function uncertain. V was pared by 9 bases and J by 8 bases, with 19 bases between. The CDR3 is made up of 14 amino acids.

The chain carries TRBV9 and TRBJ2-1; D uncertain. The CDR3 runs to 16 residues. V shed 0 bases and J shed 6 bases, with 16 bases lying between them. Germline CDR1 SGDLS, CDR2 YYNGEE. CDR3 sequence reads: CASSVGYAAVGNEQFF. CDR3 nucleotides: TGTGCCAGCAGCGTAGGATACGCGGCAGTAGGCAATGAGCAGTTCTTC.

The J gene is TRBJ1-1, the V gene TRBV21-1; TRBD1 reflects the table's D call only, with no check against the DNA. TRBV21-1 is classified as a pseudogene. The CDR3 runs 17 residues. CDR3 sequence: CASSKGILVRPNTEAFF. The CDR3 region has the DNA TGTGCCAGCAGCAAAGGGATCCTCGTCAGGCCGAACACTGAAGCTTTCTTT.

The chain uses TRBV7-8 and TRBJ2-2, with 10 nucleotides matching TRBD2. Looked up from germline, CDR1 is SGHVS and CDR2 is FQNEAQ. This CDR3 is 15 amino acids long. The V and J ends lost 5 bases and 4 bases, in that order; junction bases with no gene match: 4. The CDR3 nucleotides read TGTGCCAGCAGCCATAGCGGGAGGAGCACCGGGGAGCTGTTTTTT. It is translated as CASSHSGRSTGELFF.

By share, this clone ranks as medium-sized (0.01 to 0.1%). The J gene is TRBJ1-2, the V gene TRBV4-1; 12 bases match TRBD1. The CDR3 has 15 residues. J lost 8 bases, V lost 2 bases, and 6 bases had no gene match. Germline V gene lookup returns CDR1 MGHRA and CDR2 YSYEKL. CDR3 region: CASSQPLGQGAGYTF. Here the CDR3 DNA reads TGCGCCAGCAGCCAACCTCTGGGACAGGGGGCGGGCTACACCTTC.

V and J are TRBV7-9 and TRBJ2-1; 8 bases line up with TRBD2. Germline assignment: CDR1 SEHNR and CDR2 FQNEAQ (reference sequence). After removal of 5 bases from V and 5 bases from J, the junction contained 8 bases not matched to a gene. This CDR3 is 15 amino acids long. CDR3: CASSGRPAGDNEQFF. The CDR3 DNA sequence: TGTGCCAGCAGCGGCCGGCCAGCGGGAGACAATGAGCAGTTCTTC.

The rearrangement uses TRBV7-3 and TRBJ2-7, with D possibly being TRBD1 (6 bases). Germline loops: CDR1 SGHTA, CDR2 FQGTGA. This CDR3 has 15 amino acids. V lost 5 bases and J 7 bases, leaving 21 bases between the germline ends. In DNA form, the CDR3 reads TGTGCCAGCAGCACGTTTGGGGGCCCTCGGGAAGAGCAGTACTTC. Translated: CASSTFGGPREEQYF.

The rearrangement joins TRBV27 to TRBJ2-1, with D unclear. With 4 bases removed from V and 14 bases from J, the gap between germline ends came to 15 bases. There are 12 residues in the CDR3. Germline lookup yields CDR1 MNHEY and CDR2 SMNVEV (reference sequence). The CDR3 is CASSYGGRIEFF. The CDR3 DNA is TGTGCCAGCAGTTACGGCGGCCGGATTGAGTTCTTC.

CDR3 in DNA: TGTGCCAGCAGTTACGACAGGGGGGTGGGGGCCAACGTCCTGACTTTC. The encoded protein is CASSYDRGVGANVLTF. The genes are TRBV6-6 and TRBJ2-6; 9 bases map to TRBD1. V trimming: 2 bases; J trimming: 4 bases; junction bases outside the gene matches: 3. This CDR3 spans 16 amino acids. Per the germline V gene, CDR1 is MNHNY and CDR2 is SVGAGI (reference sequence).

In its sample, this clone was seen a few times. The chain combines TRBV2 with TRBJ1-2; D ambiguous. Germline V gives CDR1 SNHLY, CDR2 FYNNEI. Trimming removed 6 bases from V and 0 bases from J, with 14 bases in between. The CDR3 sequence is 15 residues long. The CDR3 nucleotides read TGTGCCAGCAGATTTCTTCGAGATTCTAACTATGGCTACACCTTC. Its translation is CASRFLRDSNYGYTF.

This chain links TRBV27 with TRBJ1-5, with 9 bases aligning to TRBD1. The CDR3 has 14 amino acids. Germline values: CDR1 MNHEY, CDR2 SMNVEV (reference sequence). Trimming cost V 5 bases and J 9 bases; bases outside gene matches: 8. CDR3 bases: TGTGCCAGCAGTCTGGACAGGGGAGGGGTGCCCCAGCATTTT. It is translated as CASSLDRGGVPQHF.

CDR3 region: CATSREGALLYEQFF. In DNA form, the CDR3 reads TGTGCCACCAGCAGAGAGGGGGCCCTTCTGTATGAGCAGTTCTTC. The V and J genes are TRBV15 and TRBJ2-1; a weak D match, TRBD1 (6 bases). Germline CDR1 reads LNHNV; CDR2 reads YYDKDF (reference sequence). Deletions cut 0 bases from V and 8 bases from J, with 14 bases between. The CDR3 loop spans 15 amino acids. The full variable domain, its missing parts supplied by reference TRBV15 and TRBJ2-1, is DAMVIQNPRYQVTQFGKPVTLSCSQTLNHNVMYWYQQKSSQAPKLLFHYYDKDFNNEADTPDNFQSRRPNTSFCFLDIRSPGLGDTAMYLCATSREGALLYEQFFGPGTRLTVL.

This clone has more than one count but fewer than ten. The rearrangement uses TRBV29-1 and TRBJ2-3, with TRBD1 matching 7 bases. The CDR3 runs to 13 residues. Unmatched junction bases numbered 7, after V lost 6 bases and J lost 4 bases. Germline V gene lookup returns CDR1 SQVTM and CDR2 ANQGSEA. CDR3 DNA sequence: TGCAGCGTCGCGGACAGGTCCGCAGATACGCAGTATTTT. Translated, it gives CSVADRSADTQYF.